The 9 T cell receptor beta chains in this list originate from one sample, sequenced in a study of post-analysis software for immune sequencing data. Included in the TCR beta cDNA libraries were unique molecular identifiers. Using its own MiXCR run on the PCR reads, TCRdb lists one record per CDR3 protein. The profile shows some 190,000 distinct CDR3 sequences, over 25% of them singletons. Study-wide results and limits: A handful of TRBV segments were significantly more frequent in patients than in controls. TRBV5-6, TRBV5-1 and TRBV20-1 were among these segments.

What these receptors recognize is not known. Source material: blood. Receptor source: a girl younger than 18 with multiple sclerosis.

The rearrangement joins TRBV18 to TRBJ1-1; D perhaps matches TRBD1 (6 bases). The CDR3 contains 13 residues. Germline CDR1 reads KGHSH; CDR2 reads LQKENI. Trimming took off 3 bases at V and 10 bases at J, with 15 bases between the two ends. The CDR3 DNA is TGTGCCAGCTCACCCGACGGGGGGCAGGCAGCTTTCTTT. Protein product: CASSPDGGQAAFF. The full variable domain, with the rest looked up from reference TRBV18 and TRBJ1-1, is NAGVMQNPRHLVRRRGQEARLRCSPMKGHSHVYWYRQLPEEGLKFMVYLQKENIIDESGMPKERFSAEFPKEGPSILRIQQVVRGDSAAYFCASSPDGGQAAFFGQGTRLTVV.

The rearrangement links TRBV12-3 or TRBV12-4 to TRBJ1-1, with TRBD1 matching over 8 bases. The CDR3 has 15 residues. V gave up 4 bases and J gave up 6 bases; unmatched junction bases: 10. CDR3 protein: CASSSPGQGIPEAFF. DNA for the CDR3: TGTGCCAGCAGTTCCCCCGGACAGGGTATCCCTGAAGCTTTCTTT.

This clonotype was recorded many times. The chain uses TRBV12-3 or TRBV12-4 and TRBJ1-2, with a possible D match to TRBD1 (5 bases). Trimming left V 5 bases short and J 3 bases short, with 10 bases between. The CDR3 is made up of 13 amino acids. This CDR3 reads CASSLRTYYGYTF. As DNA, the CDR3 is TGTGCCAGCAGTCTCCGGACATACTATGGCTACACCTTC.

This clonotype was seen many times. This sequence joins TRBV12-3 or TRBV12-4 and TRBJ2-1, with TRBD1 matching over 7 bases. J lost 8 bases, V lost 6 bases, and 19 bases had no gene match. The CDR3 has 17 residues. The CDR3 nucleotides are TGTGCCAGCAGCCCCACGAAGGGGGCAGGGGTTGGCCATGAGCAGTTCTTC. Amino acids: CASSPTKGAGVGHEQFF.

This clonotype turned up a few times. The chain recombines TRBV10-2 with TRBJ1-5; D is perhaps TRBD1 (6 bases). The CDR3 has 16 residues. CDR1 and CDR2 from the germline V gene are WSHSY and SAAADI. V lost 3 bases and J lost 1, with 13 bases in between. In nucleotides, the CDR3 is TGCGCCAGCAGTGACCTCTCGGGGGCCAGCAATCAGCCCCAGCATTTT. It translates to CASSDLSGASNQPQHF.

DNA of the CDR3: TGTGCCAGTAGCATAACCGGGACAGGGTGCTACGAGCAGTACTTC. It is translated as CASSITGTGCYEQYF. The chain joins TRBV6-1 to TRBJ2-7, with 9 bases that match TRBD1. The CDR3 has 15 amino acids. Germline trimming cut 9 bases from V and 3 bases from J; bases unmatched to any gene: 12. Germline V CDR1 and CDR2: MNHNS, SASEGT.

The chain is built from TRBV3-1 and TRBJ1-2; 7 bases align to TRBD1. The V gene end was trimmed by 4 bases and the J gene end by 4 bases; junction bases not matched to a gene: 9. In germline, CDR1 is LGHDT, CDR2 YNNKEL (reference sequence). There are 15 residues in the CDR3. The CDR3 sequence is CASSRDLGQSYGYTF. The DNA of the CDR3 is TGTGCCAGCAGCCGAGATTTGGGACAGAGCTATGGCTACACCTTC.

The chain couples TRBV10-3 to TRBJ2-2, with 10 bases aligning to TRBD2. The CDR3 has 18 amino acids. Per the germline V gene, CDR1 is ENHRY and CDR2 is SYGVKD. Germline trimming cut 0 bases from V and 2 bases from J; bases unmatched to any gene: 6. The CDR3 DNA follows: TGTGCCATCAGTGAGTCGGGGCTAGCGGGAGATAACACCGGGGAGCTGTTTTTT. Translated: CAISESGLAGDNTGELFF.

Notes on this clonotype: It may be a read error: a sequence one base away is much more abundant. This rearrangement joins TRBV7-7 to TRBJ2-5; unclear D gene. Germline lookup yields CDR1 SSHAT and CDR2 FNYEAQ (reference sequence). The CDR3 has 13 residues. The V end was cut by 4 bases, the J end by 11 bases, with 17 bases between. The CDR3 loop reads CASSSGRAHEQYF. The CDR3 region has the DNA TGTGCCAGCAGCTCCGGACGTGCTCATGAGCAGTACTTC.